The rows below give T cell receptor beta chains drawn from one sample of a study of shared clonotypes between healthy human individuals. Data came from immunoSEQ multiplex PCR; TCRdb stores just in-frame clones and leaves some out. The top ten hold about 1.5% of the sample, which has under 1,100,000 clones, 60% to 80% seen once. Sequencing was performed on memory CD4+ T cells sorted from blood. The receptors originated from a man between 18 and 29 years old in good health. Both conserved end residues are part of each CDR3. D genes are given only for firm matches. Only part of the rows carry a size: once, few, many, or a class if the clone is expanded.

CDR3 protein: CASSYGGLNTEAFF
CDR3 DNA: TGTGCCAGCAGTTACGGGGGGCTGAACACTGAAGCTTTCTTT
V gene: TRBV6-6
J gene: TRBJ1-1
clone size: .
D gene: .
CDR3 length: 14

CDR3 protein: CASSPGGTASYEQYF
CDR3 DNA: TGTGCCAGCAGCCCGGGCGGTACAGCCTCCTACGAGCAGTACTTC
V gene: TRBV7-6
J gene: TRBJ2-7
clone size: .
D gene: .
CDR3 length: 15

CDR3 protein: CASSYSQVYGYTF
CDR3 DNA: TGTGCCAGCAGTTACTCGCAGGTCTATGGCTACACCTTC
V gene: TRBV6-5
J gene: TRBJ1-2
clone size: many
D gene: .
CDR3 length: 13

CDR3 protein: CASSIPTGTSGSGTQYF
CDR3 DNA: TGTGCCAGCAGTATACCAACCGGGACTAGCGGCTCGGGTACGCAGTATTTT
V gene: TRBV28
J gene: TRBJ2-3
clone size: .
D gene: TRBD2
CDR3 length: 17

CDR3 protein: CASSSRGPPSGNTYNEQFF
CDR3 DNA: TGCGCCAGCAGCTCCAGGGGACCCCCAAGCGGGAACACCTACAATGAGCAGTTCTTC
V gene: TRBV5-1
J gene: TRBJ2-1
clone size: .
D gene: .
CDR3 length: 19

CDR3 protein: CASSEPRGLNQPQHF
CDR3 DNA: TGTGCCAGCAGTGAACCTAGGGGGCTAAATCAGCCCCAGCATTTT
V gene: TRBV2
J gene: TRBJ1-5
clone size: few
D gene: TRBD1
CDR3 length: 15

CDR3 protein: CAWRSGNIQYF
CDR3 DNA: TGTGCCTGGAGGTCCGGGAACATTCAGTACTTC
V gene: TRBV30
J gene: TRBJ2-4
clone size: .
D gene: .
CDR3 length: 11

CDR3 protein: CASSWLGKNQPQHF
CDR3 DNA: TGTGCCAGCAGCTGGTTGGGGAAGAACCAGCCCCAGCATTTT
V gene: TRBV5-6
J gene: TRBJ1-5
clone size: .
D gene: .
CDR3 length: 14

CDR3 protein: CASSQERGPGNTIYF
CDR3 DNA: TGCGCCAGCAGCCAAGAAAGGGGCCCTGGAAACACCATATATTTT
V gene: TRBV4-3
J gene: TRBJ1-3
clone size: few
D gene: .
CDR3 length: 15

CDR3 protein: CASSGQPNTEAFF
CDR3 DNA: TGTGCCAGCTCAGGGCAGCCGAACACTGAAGCTTTCTTT
V gene: TRBV2
J gene: TRBJ1-1
clone size: .
D gene: .
CDR3 length: 13

CDR3 protein: CASSAAGASNQPQHF
CDR3 DNA: TGTGCCAGCAGCGCGGCGGGGGCTAGCAATCAGCCCCAGCATTTT
V gene: TRBV9
J gene: TRBJ1-5
clone size: .
D gene: .
CDR3 length: 15

CDR3 protein: CATRPVGDPRGYTF
CDR3 DNA: TGTGCCACCCGGCCAGTCGGAGATCCGCGTGGCTACACCTTC
V gene: TRBV19
J gene: TRBJ1-2
clone size: .
D gene: .
CDR3 length: 14

CDR3 protein: CASSEMLAGGRETQYF
CDR3 DNA: TGTGCCAGCAGTGAAATGCTAGCGGGGGGGCGAGAGACCCAGTACTTC
V gene: TRBV6-1
J gene: TRBJ2-5
clone size: .
D gene: TRBD2
CDR3 length: 16

CDR3 protein: CASTSTGTLYEQYF
CDR3 DNA: TGTGCCAGCACCTCTACGGGAACCCTCTACGAGCAGTACTTC
V gene: TRBV6-1
J gene: TRBJ2-7
clone size: .
D gene: .
CDR3 length: 14

CDR3 protein: CSAPRAPEQFF
CDR3 DNA: TGCAGTGCTCCCCGCGCTCCTGAGCAGTTCTTC
V gene: TRBV20-1
J gene: TRBJ2-1
clone size: once
D gene: .
CDR3 length: 11

CDR3 protein: CASSGRQGAANEKLFF
CDR3 DNA: TGTGCCAGCAGTGGGAGGCAGGGGGCGGCTAATGAAAAACTGTTTTTT
V gene: TRBV25-1
J gene: TRBJ1-4
clone size: once
D gene: TRBD1
CDR3 length: 16

CDR3 protein: CASSLIQGSFYEQYF
CDR3 DNA: TGTGCCAGCTCATTAATACAGGGGTCTTTCTACGAGCAGTACTTC
V gene: TRBV18
J gene: TRBJ2-7
clone size: .
D gene: TRBD1
CDR3 length: 15

CDR3 protein: CASSPPRDRGIVAPLHF
CDR3 DNA: TGTGCCAGCAGTCCGCCCCGGGACAGGGGCATAGTGGCACCCCTCCACTTT
V gene: TRBV27
J gene: TRBJ1-6
clone size: .
D gene: TRBD1
CDR3 length: 17

CDR3 protein: CASSLATRIINEKLFF
CDR3 DNA: TGTGCCAGCAGCTTAGCAACCAGGATCATCAATGAAAAACTGTTTTTT
V gene: TRBV28
J gene: TRBJ1-4
clone size: .
D gene: .
CDR3 length: 16

CDR3 protein: CASRLAGGRETQYF
CDR3 DNA: TGTGCCAGCAGGCTAGCGGGGGGTCGGGAGACCCAGTACTTC
V gene: TRBV6-6
J gene: TRBJ2-5
clone size: .
D gene: TRBD2
CDR3 length: 14

CDR3 protein: CASSKFQGNTEAFF
CDR3 DNA: TGTGCCAGCAGCAAGTTTCAGGGGAACACTGAAGCTTTCTTT
V gene: TRBV7-9
J gene: TRBJ1-1
clone size: .
D gene: .
CDR3 length: 14

CDR3 protein: CASSPASGGGRGEQFF
CDR3 DNA: TGTGCCAGCAGCCCCGCTAGCGGGGGTGGTAGAGGGGAGCAGTTCTTC
V gene: TRBV5-4
J gene: TRBJ2-1
clone size: .
D gene: TRBD2
CDR3 length: 16

CDR3 protein: CASSQYPVTSGNTGELFF
CDR3 DNA: TGCGCCAGCAGCCAATACCCCGTTACTAGCGGTAACACCGGGGAGCTGTTTTTT
V gene: TRBV5-1
J gene: TRBJ2-2
clone size: .
D gene: TRBD2
CDR3 length: 18

CDR3 protein: CASSQQGGSNQPQHF
CDR3 DNA: TGCGCCAGCAGCCAACAGGGGGGGAGCAATCAGCCCCAGCATTTT
V gene: TRBV4-3
J gene: TRBJ1-5
clone size: .
D gene: TRBD1
CDR3 length: 15

CDR3 protein: CATSRGRDRYNEQFF
CDR3 DNA: TGTGCCACCAGCAGAGGAAGGGACAGATACAATGAGCAGTTCTTC
V gene: TRBV15
J gene: TRBJ2-1
clone size: few
D gene: TRBD1
CDR3 length: 15

CDR3 protein: CASTPAQNTQYF
CDR3 DNA: TGTGCCAGCACCCCGGCCCAGAATACGCAGTATTTT
V gene: TRBV6-6
J gene: TRBJ2-3
clone size: .
D gene: .
CDR3 length: 12

CDR3 protein: CASSSWGTDSYEQYF
CDR3 DNA: TGTGCCAGCAGTTCCTGGGGGACTGACTCCTACGAGCAGTACTTC
V gene: TRBV2
J gene: TRBJ2-7
clone size: .
D gene: .
CDR3 length: 15

CDR3 protein: CASSTGRELSNQPQHF
CDR3 DNA: TGTGCCAGCAGTACGGGACGGGAACTTAGCAATCAGCCCCAGCATTTT
V gene: TRBV6-6
J gene: TRBJ1-5
clone size: .
D gene: .
CDR3 length: 16